This paragraph reports one T cell receptor (beta chain). No antigen is known for it. No much larger clone exists at a distance of one base, and base qualities are not known. Whole blood was collected in K2EDTA tubes by collaborating institutions according to the institutions' own protocols. Collaborator samples were shipped for TCRbeta analysis as frozen whole blood, isolated PBMCs, or DNA extracted from either sample type. This record belongs to a study of blood T cell repertoires in COVID-19 (dated by TCRdb to about 2020). Describing the broader study: Collaborator samples came from the United States, Italy and Spain and covered acute and convalescent phases of COVID-19. The material from the prospective study consisted of cDNA or gDNA derived from T cells, B-cell-depleted T cells, or PBMCs. The dataset comprised deeply sampled blood TCRbeta repertoires from subjects exposed to, actively infected with, or recovered from COVID-19. The repertoires were made available in a free public database intended to serve as a resource for research on the immune response to SARS-CoV-2. Samples were obtained from the ongoing ImmuneRACE study (first 160 participants) and from approximately 1,200 subjects provided by 6 global collaborators. A de-identified subject ID, COVID-19 status, age in years and sex were almost always included in the sample metadata. HLA class I and class II types, where available, came from metadata supplied by the sample provider rather than from assay-based typing.

TCRbeta CDR3 regions were amplified from genomic DNA using the immunoSEQ Assay, a bias-controlled multiplex PCR. In the source study's methods: The number of nucleated cells in each sample was estimated by amplification of reference gene primers within the assay. To quantify the absolute abundance of each unique TCRbeta CDR3 rearrangement, sequence reads were collapsed and filtered. For each sample, productive Simpson clonality was calculated as the square root of Simpson's diversity index across productive rearrangements. In TCRdb, the immuneACCESS table is reduced to in-frame sequences with V and J assigned. These tables do not hold every clone; where another copy was compared, an unresolved V gene accounts for under half, and the others remain unexplained. D and trimming come from the DNA, and the V and J calls and clone size come from that table. In this sample the table shows about 74,000 clones, more than 70% of which occur a single time. The ten largest clones add up to less than 3% of the sample.

Points the paper makes about the study in general: The amount of clinical and demographic metadata varied by source and participant and was provided uncurated.

CDR1 MNHEY and CDR2 SVGAGI are derived from the germline V gene. Relative to germline, V is missing 3 bases and J is missing 5 bases, with 7 bases of the junction outside any gene match. The CDR3 sequence holds 15 residues, the cysteine and phenylalanine included. Only CDR3 DNA is held: 45 bases, read in frame from base 1. The sequencing sample was made of peripheral blood. Recombination joined TRBV6-5 with TRBJ2-7; TRBD1 agrees with 10 junctional bases. This clonotype originated in a man between 65 and 85 years old with active or convalescent COVID-19. Here is the DNA: TGTGCCAGCAGTTATGACAGGGGGCGGGAGAACGAGCAGTACTTC. Its protein product is CASSYDRGRENEQYF.